This entry describes one TCR beta chain. Its target is not known. CDR3 length equals 16 residues. Germline CDR1 is SGHRS and CDR2 is YFSETQ. V lost 2 bases and J lost 6; bases outside the gene matches: 6. These data belong to a study of shared clonotypes between healthy human individuals. Notes on the study in general: The expectation was that sequencing depth would affect clonotype sharing among donors.

Clones were sequenced by immunoSEQ multiplex PCR, and TCRdb holds only the in-frame ones, with some missing. The repertoire holds about 490,000 clones, with about 84% as singletons. The origin of this receptor is a woman between 35 and 50 years old in good health. Some clones in this sample may be carry-over from other donors' samples. Input material: PBMCs. The rearrangement links TRBV5-1 to TRBJ2-7; 15 bases match TRBD2. CDR3 in amino acids: CASSFGLAGGPPEQYF. CDR3 DNA sequence: TGCGCCAGCAGCTTCGGACTAGCGGGAGGGCCCCCCGAGCAGTACTTC.